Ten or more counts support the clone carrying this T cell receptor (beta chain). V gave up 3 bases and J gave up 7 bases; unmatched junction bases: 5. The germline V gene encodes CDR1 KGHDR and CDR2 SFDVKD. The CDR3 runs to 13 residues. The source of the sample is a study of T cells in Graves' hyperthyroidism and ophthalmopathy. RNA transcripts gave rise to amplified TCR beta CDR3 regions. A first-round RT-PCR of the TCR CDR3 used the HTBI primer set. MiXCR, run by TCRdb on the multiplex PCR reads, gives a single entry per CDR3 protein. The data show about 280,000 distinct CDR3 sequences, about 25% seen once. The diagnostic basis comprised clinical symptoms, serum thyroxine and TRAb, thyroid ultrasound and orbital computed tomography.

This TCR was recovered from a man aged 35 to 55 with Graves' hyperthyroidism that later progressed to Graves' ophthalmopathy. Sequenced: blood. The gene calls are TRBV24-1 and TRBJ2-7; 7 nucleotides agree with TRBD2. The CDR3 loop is CATSDTLAREQYF. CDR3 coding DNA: TGTGCCACCAGTGATACACTAGCGCGTGAGCAGTACTTC.